The 23 T cell receptor beta chains presented below share a single source sample, sequenced in a study of blood T cell repertoires in COVID-19. Generated by immunoSEQ multiplex PCR, the TCRdb table keeps only in-frame clones and is missing some. The sample has roughly 270,000 clones, nearly 90% seen once. The sample taken for sequencing was peripheral blood. The receptors stem from a man aged 18-30 years with active or convalescent COVID-19.

V gene TRBV28 combines with J gene TRBJ1-1; D may be TRBD1 (6 bases). The V gene lost 8 bases and the J gene lost 4 bases, with 20 bases spanning the gap. This CDR3 has 15 residues. Germline V gives CDR1 MDHEN, CDR2 SYDVKM. CDR3 residues: CASGNRDTRGTEAFF. Written as DNA, the CDR3 is TGTGCCAGCGGTAATCGGGACACGAGAGGCACTGAAGCTTTCTTT.

The rearrangement uses TRBV13 and TRBJ1-3; 7 bases agree with TRBD1. The CDR3 totals 13 residues. V lost 5 bases and J lost 2; bases outside the gene matches: 0. CDR1 and CDR2 (germline): PRHDT, FYEKMQ (reference sequence). The CDR3 protein is CASSQGAGNTIYF. CDR3 nucleotide sequence: TGTGCCAGCAGCCAGGGGGCTGGAAACACCATATATTTT.

The chain combines TRBV30 with TRBJ2-1; D is possibly TRBD1 (6 bases). The germline CDR1 and CDR2 sequences are GTSNPN and SVGIG (reference sequence). The V and J ends lost 8 bases and 5 bases respectively, with 22 bases between them. CDR3 length equals 15 residues. The CDR3 reads CARKTPGAGHNEQFF. DNA of the CDR3: TGTGCCCGAAAAACCCCAGGGGCTGGGCACAATGAGCAGTTCTTC.

The CDR3 coding sequence is TGCGCCAGCAGCTTGGCCGGAAGGGGGCGAACAGATACGCAGTATTTT. Translation gives CASSLAGRGRTDTQYF. The chain uses TRBV5-1 and TRBJ2-3, with TRBD1 matching over 7 bases. The germline gives CDR1 SGHRS, CDR2 YFSETQ. The V and J ends lost 0 bases and 3 bases, in that order; junction bases with no gene match: 7. This CDR3 comprises 16 residues.

The V call is TRBV7-2, the J call TRBJ1-3; possibly TRBD1 for D (6 bases). CDR3 length equals 13 residues. Germline CDR1 is SGHTA and CDR2 is FQGNSA. V was cut by 4 bases and J by 7 bases, with 11 bases left in between. The CDR3 DNA reads as TGTGCCAGCAGCTGGGGGGGGCGGAACACCATATATTTT. It translates to CASSWGGRNTIYF.

The rearrangement joins TRBV7-9 to TRBJ2-5; 10 bases are shared with TRBD1. This CDR3 spans 15 amino acids. Germline CDR1 SEHNR, CDR2 FQNEAQ (reference sequence). V gave up 3 bases and J gave up 4 bases; unmatched junction bases: 5. CDR3 bases: TGTGCCAGCAGCTTGGACAGGGGGGATTTAGAGACCCAGTACTTC. Translation gives CASSLDRGDLETQYF.

The V and J genes are TRBV19 and TRBJ2-7; D is unclear. The germline V gene encodes CDR1 LNHDA and CDR2 SQIVND (reference sequence). This CDR3 region has 15 residues. V lost 0 bases and J lost 0, with 9 bases in between. The CDR3 loop is CASSIDLGRSYEQYF. The CDR3 DNA reads as TGTGCCAGTAGTATAGATCTAGGTCGCTCCTACGAGCAGTACTTC.

CDR3 DNA sequence: TGTGCCAGCAGCCATAGTGACAGGCGTTATGGCTACACCTTC. It specifies CASSHSDRRYGYTF. The chain carries TRBV3-1 (or the pseudogene TRBV3-2) and TRBJ1-2; D perhaps matches TRBD1 (6 bases). Germline V gene lookup returns CDR1 LGHDT and CDR2 YNNKEL (reference sequence). Trimming cost V 3 bases and J 5 bases, with 13 bases left between them. The CDR3 covers 14 residues.

The V and J genes are TRBV4-1 and TRBJ1-1; D is unresolved. The CDR3 runs to 13 residues. The germline V gene encodes CDR1 MGHRA and CDR2 YSYEKL. Trimming took off 0 bases at V and 11 bases at J, with 13 bases between the two ends. Here the CDR3 DNA reads TGCGCCAGCAGCCAAGATTTGACATCACGGGCTTTCTTT. Protein: CASSQDLTSRAFF.

The rearrangement uses TRBV3-1 (or the pseudogene TRBV3-2) and TRBJ2-3; TRBD1 agrees at 8 bases. V gave up 10 bases and J gave up 0 bases; unmatched junction bases: 12. Germline V gene sequence: CDR1 LGHDT, CDR2 YNNKEL (reference sequence). This CDR3 spans 16 amino acids. In DNA, the CDR3 is TGTGCCACCTCGGACAGGGACGCCTCTAGCACAGATACGCAGTATTTT. This encodes CATSDRDASSTDTQYF.

This chain links TRBV3-1 (or the pseudogene TRBV3-2) with TRBJ2-1; TRBD1 matches 9 bases. The CDR3 has 15 residues. Germline assignment: CDR1 LGHDT and CDR2 YNNKEL (reference sequence). Germline trimming cut 6 bases from V and 3 bases from J; bases unmatched to any gene: 6. The CDR3 DNA is TGTGCCAGCAGGGGTACAGGGGGCTACTACAATGAGCAGTTCTTC. Protein product: CASRGTGGYYNEQFF.

On this clone: The same CDR3 can be traced to other DNA sequences in this sample. The chain recombines TRBV7-2 with TRBJ1-1; D unclear. CDR3 length: 13 residues. Looked up from germline, CDR1 is SGHTA and CDR2 is FQGNSA. The germline V and J ends were trimmed by 2 bases and 0 bases, with 4 bases remaining between them. The DNA for the CDR3 is TGTGCCAGCAGCTTATACATGAACACTGAAGCTTTCTTT. The encoded protein is CASSLYMNTEAFF.

This chain joins TRBV6-6 and TRBJ1-5; 7 nucleotides line up with TRBD1. The germline V gene encodes CDR1 MNHNY and CDR2 SVGAGI (reference sequence). With 6 bases clipped from V and 1 base from J, the junction kept 9 bases outside the gene matches. The CDR3 consists of 16 residues. In nucleotides, the CDR3 is TGTGCCAGCAGCAACAGGGGCGGGTCGAGCAATCAGCCCCAGCATTTT. Its protein is CASSNRGGSSNQPQHF.

J is TRBJ2-1 and V is TRBV5-1; 10 bases agree with TRBD1. Trimming at V came to 3 bases and at J to 7 bases, leaving 7 bases not matched to a gene. Looked up from germline, CDR1 is SGHRS and CDR2 is YFSETQ. This CDR3 comprises 15 residues. The CDR3 region has the DNA TGCGCCAGCAGCTCAACCGGGACAGGGGTGAATGAGCAGTTCTTC. Translating gives CASSSTGTGVNEQFF.

The chain combines TRBV5-5 with TRBJ1-3, with a weak D call TRBD1 (6 bases). Between the trimmed V and J ends, which lost 4 bases and 4 bases, there was a span of 9 bases. This CDR3 has 13 amino acids. Germline CDR1 reads SGHKS; CDR2 reads YYEKEE (reference sequence). The CDR3 loop is CASSRGQGNTIYF. CDR3 in DNA: TGTGCCAGCAGCCGAGGACAGGGAAACACCATATATTTT.

The chain recombines TRBV5-6 with TRBJ1-1, with a weak D call TRBD1 (6 bases). The V gene's germline CDR1 is SGHDT and CDR2 YYEEEE. This CDR3 has 15 amino acids. V lost 4 bases, J lost 6 bases, and 19 bases lay in between. CDR3 sequence (DNA): TGTGCCAGCAGCATGGACCAGGGGTTTAGCTCTGAAGCTTTCTTT. This codes for CASSMDQGFSSEAFF.

The V call is TRBV2, the J call TRBJ1-2, with D maybe TRBD1 (6 bases). V was clipped by 9 bases and J by 4 bases, with 15 bases between them. The V gene's germline CDR1 is SNHLY and CDR2 FYNNEI. The CDR3 is 13 amino acids. CDR3 region: CASSSRGVYGYTF. The CDR3 bases are TGTGCCAGTTCATCCAGGGGTGTCTATGGCTACACCTTC. Using reference TRBV2 and TRBJ1-2 for the parts outside the CDR3, the full variable domain is EPEVTQTPSHQVTQMGQEVILRCVPISNHLYFYWYRQILGQKVEFLVSFYNNEISEKSEIFDDQFSVERPDGSNFTLKIRSTKLEDSAMYFCASSSRGVYGYTFGSGTRLTVV.

The chain couples TRBV12-5 to TRBJ1-1; D not certain. The CDR3 has 12 amino acids. Per the germline V gene, CDR1 is LGHNT and CDR2 is FRNRAP. Trimming took 3 bases from V and 3 from J, leaving 5 bases between them. The CDR3: CASGFGDTEAFF. The CDR3 DNA reads as TGTGCTAGTGGTTTCGGTGACACTGAAGCTTTCTTT.

This clone appeared a single time. The chain employs TRBV19 and TRBJ1-3, with D tentatively TRBD1 (5 bases). CDR3 size: 11 residues. Germline V lookup: CDR1 LNHDA, CDR2 SQIVND (reference sequence). Between the trimmed V and J ends, which lost 11 bases and 4 bases, there was a span of 9 bases. The CDR3 spells CAAGVGNTIYF. The DNA of the CDR3 is TGTGCCGCGGGGGTCGGAAACACCATATATTTT.

The chain couples TRBV27 to TRBJ2-6; D is possibly TRBD2 (6 bases). Trimming removed 0 bases at V and 2 bases at J, with 20 bases between. Germline-derived CDR1 and CDR2 are MNHEY and SMNVEV (reference sequence). This CDR3 comprises 20 residues. CDR3 nucleotide sequence: TGTGCCAGCAGTTTATCCCTCTGGAGGGGTCACAACACTGGGGCCAACGTCCTGACTTTC. Translating gives CASSLSLWRGHNTGANVLTF.

In this sample, this clone turned up a few times. The gene calls are TRBV7-8 and TRBJ1-2; D possibly corresponds to TRBD1 (6 bases). Germline V CDR1 and CDR2: SGHVS, FQNEAQ. The CDR3 has 15 residues. V was cut by 4 bases and J by 1 base, with 13 bases left in between. The CDR3 coding sequence is TGTGCCAGCAGCTCCGGGACACCAAATAACTATGGCTACACCTTC. Translating gives CASSSGTPNNYGYTF.

This clone showed up just once. The chain couples TRBV9 to TRBJ2-5; TRBD2 matches at 7 bases. J was trimmed by 1 base and V by 2 bases; bases with no gene match: 2. The CDR3 runs 14 residues. CDR1 SGDLS and CDR2 YYNGEE come from the germline V gene. This CDR3 is CASSVLAGQETQYF. CDR3 in DNA: TGTGCCAGCAGCGTCTTAGCGGGCCAAGAGACCCAGTACTTC.

The chain links TRBV4-1 to TRBJ1-4; D may be TRBD1 (6 bases). V gave up 4 bases and J gave up 8 bases, with 17 bases separating them. CDR1 is MGHRA, CDR2 YSYEKL, per germline. The CDR3 is made up of 15 amino acids. CDR3 residues: CASSRAQGLREKLFF. The CDR3 DNA is TGCGCCAGCAGCCGAGCACAGGGTTTGAGGGAAAAACTGTTTTTT.